A selection of T cell receptor beta chains follows, all from one sample in a study of cytomegalovirus exposure and HLA in healthy donors. The protocol was immunoSEQ multiplex PCR, while the TCRdb copy is restricted to in-frame clones and leaves out a portion. The sample includes some 170,000 clones, about 80% seen only once; the top ten take 5% to 7%. The sequenced sample consisted of PBMCs. These receptors were obtained from a man aged 40-50 years in good health and CMV-seropositive. CDR3s include the opening cysteine and the closing phenylalanine or tryptophan. The order of the fields is V gene, J gene, CDR3 protein.

TRBV29-1	TRBJ2-5	CSVERDRQETQYF
TRBV27	TRBJ1-2	CASSSGQVSLGYTF
TRBV6-6	TRBJ2-7	CASSFQGVSYEQYF
TRBV11-2	TRBJ2-7	CASSGTSGSYEQYF
TRBV5-8	TRBJ1-5	CASSDSRSNQPQHF
TRBV6-1	TRBJ2-2	CASIRGRMFGELFF
TRBV2	TRBJ2-3	CASSDSQGTDTQYF
TRBV6-5	TRBJ1-5	CASTQGWGQPQHF
TRBV9	-	CASSVLLAAYEQYF
TRBV6-5	TRBJ2-5	CASSYGIRGETQYF
TRBV27	TRBJ2-5	CASSGTGQETQYF
TRBV7-9	TRBJ1-1	CSSSLGGGFDTEAFF
TRBV10-1	TRBJ2-7	CASSEVRGRYEQYF
TRBV6-1	TRBJ1-4	CASSEVWGQGAFNEKLFF
TRBV5-5	TRBJ2-7	CASSLSPGHEQYF
TRBV2	TRBJ2-3	CANKVTSGRVTQYF
TRBV12-5	TRBJ1-5	CASGLVGGEQPQHF
TRBV19	TRBJ1-2	CASIPGQGSHNYGYTF